Shown below are 28 T cell receptor beta chains from a single sample sequenced in a study of response to subunit inactivated influenza vaccine. TCRdb itself ran the RT-PCR reads through MiXCR, one entry per CDR3 protein. The sample holds about 540,000 distinct CDR3 sequences; 20% to 25% are singletons and the top ten take 2.5% to 3%. The same sample was also used in a study of T cells expressing NK-cell markers. That paper states: Scientists made TCR beta cDNA using 5'RACE template switching with UMIs.

The sequencing used CD4+ T cells sorted from PBMCs, collected 12 days after vaccination. The receptors stem from a man aged 45-65 years who received an inactivated influenza vaccine.

The rearrangement links TRBV12-3 or TRBV12-4 to TRBJ2-6, with no clear D. This CDR3 is 17 amino acids long. Deletions cut 3 bases from V and 1 base from J, with 13 bases between. DNA of the CDR3: TGTGCCAGCAGTTTGCTTTCGGGCCTGTCTGGGGCCAACGTCCTGACTTTC. As protein: CASSLLSGLSGANVLTF.

This clonotype appeared a single time. The junction departs from germline at one end; a sequencing error may be responsible. This rearrangement joins TRBV5-8 to TRBJ2-3; the D is unclear. This CDR3 has 16 residues. The V gene's germline CDR1 is SGHTS and CDR2 YDEGEE. CDR3 protein: CAISLGSRLTTDTQYF. The CDR3 region has the DNA TGTGCCATCAGCTTGGGCAGTAGACTGACCACAGATACGCAGTATTTT.

This chain links TRBV6-5 with TRBJ2-1; TRBD1 matches 7 bases. This CDR3 is built from 18 residues. The V segment lost 2 bases and the J segment 0 bases; nucleotides outside the gene matches: 10. Germline CDR1 reads MNHEY; CDR2 reads SVGAGI. The CDR3 coding sequence is TGTGCCAGCAGTTACCTGCTAAAGGACAGGATCTCCTACAATGAGCAGTTCTTC. Residues: CASSYLLKDRISYNEQFF.

This clonotype was detected many times. This chain links TRBV29-1 with TRBJ2-3; a weak D match, TRBD2 (6 bases). Germline V gene lookup returns CDR1 SQVTM and CDR2 ANQGSEA. The ends were cut back, 7 bases at V and 3 bases at J, with 14 bases in the middle. There are 13 residues in the CDR3. CDR3 sequence: CSARRAGTDTQYF. For the CDR3, the DNA is TGCAGCGCCCGGAGGGCCGGGACAGATACGCAGTATTTT.

This clonotype came up many times. The chain carries TRBV29-1 and TRBJ2-7; D may be TRBD2 (6 bases). In germline, CDR1 is SQVTM, CDR2 ANQGSEA. The CDR3 sequence is 12 residues long. The germline V and J ends were trimmed by 3 bases and 2 bases, with 8 bases remaining between them. The CDR3: CSVEEGTYEQYF. Written as DNA, the CDR3 is TGCAGCGTTGAGGAGGGCACCTACGAGCAGTACTTC.

The chain employs TRBV5-1 and TRBJ2-5; tentatively, D is TRBD2 (6 bases). This CDR3 has 15 residues. Between the trimmed V and J ends, which lost 3 bases and 2 bases, there was a span of 14 bases. The germline V gene has CDR1 SGHRS and CDR2 YFSETQ. The CDR3 DNA reads as TGCGCCAGCAGCTCGGGAACGGGACTTCAAGAGACCCAGTACTTC. This translates into CASSSGTGLQETQYF.

The rearrangement links TRBV19 to TRBJ2-1; 11 positions agree with TRBD2. Germline V gene data show CDR1 as LNHDA and CDR2 as SQIVND (reference sequence). V gave up 10 bases and J gave up 8 bases; unmatched junction bases: 10. The CDR3 has 14 residues. The CDR3 spells CATSGGTKIHEQFF. DNA of the CDR3: TGTGCCACTAGCGGGGGGACAAAGATCCATGAGCAGTTCTTC.

In this sample, this clonotype turned up a few times. The CDR3 reads CSALQRDRGYNEQFF. DNA for the CDR3: TGCAGTGCTCTGCAACGGGACAGGGGATACAATGAGCAGTTCTTC. V usage is TRBV20-1 and J usage is TRBJ2-1; the match to TRBD1 covers 10 bases. This CDR3 region has 15 residues. After removal of 5 bases from V and 4 bases from J, the junction contained 8 bases not matched to a gene. Germline V lookup: CDR1 DFQATT, CDR2 SNEGSKA (reference sequence).

The chain links TRBV4-2 to TRBJ2-3, with a weak D call TRBD2 (7 bases). V shed 0 bases and J shed 2 bases, with 18 bases lying between them. This CDR3 has 18 amino acids. Germline lookup yields CDR1 LGHNA and CDR2 YNFKEQ. For the CDR3, the DNA is TGTGCCAGCAGCCAAGATTGGGGGGGCCGGGGGGACACAGATACGCAGTATTTT. It yields the protein CASSQDWGGRGDTDTQYF.

This clonotype was seen a handful of times. The chain employs TRBV4-1 and TRBJ2-3, with TRBD2 matching 9 bases. Per germline, CDR1 MGHRA and CDR2 YSYEKL. V lost 3 bases and J lost 4; bases outside the gene matches: 8. There are 16 residues in the CDR3. CDR3 in amino acids: CASSQARSGGSDTQYF. Here the CDR3 DNA reads TGCGCCAGCAGCCAGGCCCGAAGCGGGGGGTCAGATACGCAGTATTTT.

This clonotype was picked up a small number of times. This chain links TRBV5-1 with TRBJ1-6; D possibly corresponds to TRBD1 (5 bases). V was trimmed by 0 bases and J by 7 bases, leaving 11 bases between them. The CDR3 length is 15 residues. Germline V lookup: CDR1 SGHRS, CDR2 YFSETQ. CDR3 protein: CASSLGGRRNSPLHF. The CDR3, as DNA: TGCGCCAGCAGCTTGGGGGGCAGGCGGAATTCACCCCTCCACTTT.

This chain connects TRBV20-1 to TRBJ2-1; the D is unclear. CDR1 and CDR2 (germline): DFQATT, SNEGSKA (reference sequence). CDR3 length equals 15 residues. The V gene lost 7 bases and the J gene lost 0 bases, with 16 bases spanning the gap. The CDR3 spells CSVSRIKSSYNEQFF. CDR3 nucleotide sequence: TGCAGTGTCAGCAGGATAAAAAGCTCCTACAATGAGCAGTTCTTC.

The chain has TRBV12-3 or TRBV12-4 and TRBJ2-7; TRBD1 matches at 9 bases. This CDR3 spans 15 amino acids. V lost 7 bases, J lost 6 bases, and 13 bases stayed unmatched. CDR3 protein: CASKGVGQGLFEQYF. The DNA of the CDR3 is TGTGCCAGCAAAGGGGTGGGACAGGGCTTATTCGAGCAGTACTTC.

This clonotype turned up a few times. The rearrangement uses TRBV12-3 or TRBV12-4 and TRBJ1-5; D gene uncertain. V lost 6 bases, J lost 7 bases, and 16 bases lay in between. This CDR3 spans 14 amino acids. The CDR3 DNA is TGTGCCAGCAGCCAGTGGGCAGGCGAGCAGCCCCAGCATTTT. It codes for CASSQWAGEQPQHF.

The J gene is TRBJ2-5, the V gene TRBV27; 8 nucleotides align to TRBD1. The germline V gene encodes CDR1 MNHEY and CDR2 SMNVEV (reference sequence). The junction had 12 bases not matched to a gene; V was cut back by 0 bases and J by 9 bases. There are 16 residues in the CDR3. The DNA for the CDR3 is TGTGCCAGCAGTTTATCTGGCAGGGGGCGACCGGGGGCCCAGTACTTC. Encoded protein: CASSLSGRGRPGAQYF.

This clonotype came up a few times. The V gene is TRBV5-5, the J gene TRBJ2-5; D is uncertain. CDR1 SGHKS and CDR2 YYEKEE come from the germline V gene (reference sequence). Trimming shortened V by 1 base and J by 2 bases, and 12 bases separated the two germline ends. This CDR3 region has 15 residues. CDR3 loop: CASSLTATWQETQYF. The CDR3 nucleotides read TGTGCCAGCAGCTTGACGGCGACATGGCAAGAGACCCAGTACTTC.

This clonotype was observed a few times. The J gene is TRBJ2-1, the V gene TRBV5-1, with 7 bases aligning to TRBD2. Germline values: CDR1 SGHRS, CDR2 YFSETQ. J gave up 4 bases and V 0 bases, and 4 bases lay outside the gene matches. The CDR3 has 15 residues. CDR3 DNA sequence: TGCGCCAGCAGCTTGGCCCGGGGGGATTACAATGAGCAGTTCTTC. As protein: CASSLARGDYNEQFF. Using reference TRBV5-1 and TRBJ2-1 for the parts outside the CDR3, the full variable domain is KAGVTQTPRYLIKTRGQQVTLSCSPISGHRSVSWYQQTPGQGLQFLFEYFSETQRNKGNFPGRFSGRQFSNSRSEMNVSTLELGDSALYLCASSLARGDYNEQFFGPGTRLTVL.

This rearrangement joins TRBV10-3 to TRBJ2-7; unclear D gene. V lost 5 bases and J 3 bases, leaving 8 bases between the germline ends. The CDR3 covers 12 residues. Per germline, CDR1 ENHRY and CDR2 SYGVKD. CDR3 protein: CAISSLGYEQYF. The CDR3 DNA sequence: TGTGCCATCAGTTCCCTAGGCTACGAGCAGTACTTC.

The J gene is TRBJ2-5, the V gene TRBV29-1; no clear D. The V gene's germline CDR1 is SQVTM and CDR2 ANQGSEA. The CDR3 sequence is 14 residues long. V dropped 1 base and J dropped 1 base, with 10 bases sitting between them. The CDR3 sequence: CSVEGYSTQETQYF. The CDR3, as DNA: TGCAGCGTTGAAGGTTACAGTACCCAAGAGACCCAGTACTTC.

The table lists this clonotype with many counts. The rearrangement links TRBV7-2 to TRBJ1-5, with 8 bases identical to TRBD1. Germline assignment: CDR1 SGHTA and CDR2 FQGNSA. V was pared by 5 bases and J by 7 bases, with 10 bases of the junction left unmatched. The CDR3 contains 15 residues. Here the CDR3 reads CASSPSTGVGQPQHF. CDR3 sequence (DNA): TGTGCCAGCAGCCCATCGACAGGGGTTGGACAGCCCCAGCATTTT.

The chain is built from TRBV27 and TRBJ2-1, with D unclear. CDR1 and CDR2 (germline): MNHEY, SMNVEV (reference sequence). This CDR3 is 13 amino acids long. V was shortened by 6 bases and J by 5 bases, with 11 bases between the two germline ends. The CDR3 DNA follows: TGTGCCAGCAGACACCCCGGACACAATGAGCAGTTCTTC. Amino acid sequence: CASRHPGHNEQFF.

This clonotype has more than one count but fewer than ten. The chain is built from TRBV7-2 and TRBJ2-7, with D possibly TRBD2 on 5 matching bases. In germline, CDR1 is SGHTA, CDR2 FQGNSA. With 1 base removed from V and 5 bases from J, the gap between germline ends came to 12 bases. This CDR3 has 14 amino acids. The CDR3 region is CASSLVRSGDEQYF. The DNA of the CDR3 is TGTGCCAGCAGCTTAGTCAGGTCCGGGGACGAGCAGTACTTC.

The chain has TRBV7-2 and TRBJ2-1; D ambiguous. This CDR3 region has 14 residues. Trimming stripped 1 base from V and 9 bases from J, with 13 bases between. In germline, CDR1 is SGHTA, CDR2 FQGNSA. CDR3 protein: CASSLEPLVGEQFF. The CDR3 nucleotides read TGTGCCAGCAGCTTAGAACCGCTAGTTGGTGAGCAGTTCTTC.

This clonotype was observed a handful of times. The genes are TRBV5-1 and TRBJ2-1; 9 nucleotides line up with TRBD1. The ends lost 4 bases at V and 6 bases at J; junction bases unmatched: 8. The CDR3 spans 15 residues. CDR1 and CDR2 (germline): SGHRS, YFSETQ. In nucleotides, the CDR3 is TGCGCCAGCAGCGGGACAGGGACCCTCCTCAATGAGCAGTTCTTC. It translates to CASSGTGTLLNEQFF. The full variable domain, with the rest looked up from reference TRBV5-1 and TRBJ2-1, is KAGVTQTPRYLIKTRGQQVTLSCSPISGHRSVSWYQQTPGQGLQFLFEYFSETQRNKGNFPGRFSGRQFSNSRSEMNVSTLELGDSALYLCASSGTGTLLNEQFFGPGTRLTVL.

The gene calls are TRBV12-3 or TRBV12-4 and TRBJ2-2, with D maybe TRBD1 (5 bases). The ends were cut back, 6 bases at V and 5 bases at J, with 16 bases in the middle. The CDR3 is made up of 15 amino acids. CDR3 loop: CASRYNFPGTGELFF. The CDR3 coding sequence is TGTGCCAGCAGATATAATTTCCCAGGGACCGGGGAGCTGTTTTTT.

Regarding this clonotype: A much larger clonotype is one base distant, so this may be a read error. The V and J genes are TRBV9 and TRBJ2-2, with 7 bases that match TRBD1. This CDR3 is built from 16 residues. Germline V CDR1 and CDR2: SGDLS, YYNGEE. The CDR3 region has the DNA TGTACCAGCAGCGTAGAAGGGACAGAGTTGACCGGGGAGCTGTTTTTT. Its protein is CTSSVEGTELTGELFF.

The sample holds a few counts of this clonotype. The chain is built from TRBV3-1 and TRBJ2-7; tentatively, D is TRBD2 (5 bases). V was clipped by 7 bases and J by 0 bases, with 13 bases between them. The CDR3 has 14 amino acids. Germline CDR1 is LGHDT and CDR2 is YNNKEL (reference sequence). This CDR3 is CASKNDGGSYEQYF. Written as DNA, the CDR3 is TGTGCCAGCAAGAATGATGGAGGCTCCTACGAGCAGTACTTC.

V gene TRBV5-1 combines with J gene TRBJ1-6; unclear D gene. Trimming left V 0 bases short and J 6 bases short, with 10 bases between. This CDR3 is built from 15 residues. Germline V gene data show CDR1 as SGHRS and CDR2 as YFSETQ. CDR3 in amino acids: CASSLVRDSNSPLHF. Written as DNA, the CDR3 is TGCGCCAGCAGCTTGGTAAGGGATTCTAATTCACCCCTCCACTTT.